The 4 T cell receptor beta chains below all came from one sample that was sequenced in a study of T-cell memory formation after mild COVID-19. TCRdb re-derived calls from the 5' RACE reads in MiXCR, one entry per CDR3 protein. The table records around 430,000 distinct CDR3 sequences, 16% of them present only once. The sample comprised PBMCs or a T cell subset sorted from them (not recorded which). Receptors were obtained from a man aged 18 to 30 who had mild COVID-19 (a few samples of this study predate the infection). Cell type and time point are not known.

This clonotype was picked up a small number of times. This chain joins TRBV24-1 and TRBJ2-3; D possibly corresponds to TRBD1 (6 bases). CDR1 is KGHDR and CDR2 is SFDVKD in the germline V gene. V lost 5 bases to trimming and J lost 5 bases, with 13 bases between them. The length of the CDR3 is 14 residues. CDR3 DNA: TGTGCCACCAGTGGCCCCTCAGGGGAAGATACGCAGTATTTT. It translates to CATSGPSGEDTQYF.

The V and J genes are TRBV18 and TRBJ1-1; D not resolved. CDR1 KGHSH and CDR2 LQKENI come from the germline V gene. Trimming stripped 3 bases from V and 6 bases from J, with 11 bases between. There are 13 residues in the CDR3. The CDR3 nucleotides are TGTGCCAGCTCACCGGTTCCCCTATCTGAAGCTTTCTTT. This translates into CASSPVPLSEAFF.

The V call is TRBV6-5, the J call TRBJ1-1, with TRBD1 as a possible D gene (5 bases). The CDR3 extends over 14 amino acids. The germline gives CDR1 MNHEY, CDR2 SVGAGI. With 7 bases removed from V and 10 bases from J, the gap between germline ends came to 22 bases. As DNA, the CDR3 is TGTGCCAGCAAGACGACGAGGACGCCGGGGGTAGCTTTCTTT. Amino acid sequence: CASKTTRTPGVAFF.

This clonotype was detected a few times. The V gene is TRBV12-3 or TRBV12-4, the J gene TRBJ2-3; TRBD1 matches at 9 bases. V shed 6 bases and J 4 bases; nucleotides not matched to a gene: 8. The CDR3 spans 15 residues. CDR3 sequence: CASSPDRGTSDTQYF. For the CDR3, the DNA is TGTGCCAGCAGCCCGGACAGGGGCACCTCAGATACGCAGTATTTT.